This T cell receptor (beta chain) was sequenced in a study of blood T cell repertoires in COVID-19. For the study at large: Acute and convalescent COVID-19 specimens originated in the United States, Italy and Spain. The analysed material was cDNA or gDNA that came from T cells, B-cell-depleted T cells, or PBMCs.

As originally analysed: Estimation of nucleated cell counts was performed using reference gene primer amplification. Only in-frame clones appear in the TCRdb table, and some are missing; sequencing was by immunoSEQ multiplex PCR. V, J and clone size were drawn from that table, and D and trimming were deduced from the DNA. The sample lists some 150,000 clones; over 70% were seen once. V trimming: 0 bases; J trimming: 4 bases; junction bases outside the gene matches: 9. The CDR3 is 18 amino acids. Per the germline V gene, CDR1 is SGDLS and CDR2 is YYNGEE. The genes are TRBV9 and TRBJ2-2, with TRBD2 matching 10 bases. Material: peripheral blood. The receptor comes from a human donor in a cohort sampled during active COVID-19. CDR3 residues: CASSVVPAGGRSTGELFF. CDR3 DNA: TGTGCCAGCAGCGTAGTACCAGCGGGAGGGAGAAGCACCGGGGAGCTGTTTTTT. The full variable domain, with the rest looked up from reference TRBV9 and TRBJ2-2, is DSGVTQTPKHLITATGQRVTLRCSPRSGDLSVYWYQQSLDQGLQFLIQYYNGEERAKGNILERFSAQQFPDLHSELNLSSLELGDSALYFCASSVVPAGGRSTGELFFGEGSRLTVL.